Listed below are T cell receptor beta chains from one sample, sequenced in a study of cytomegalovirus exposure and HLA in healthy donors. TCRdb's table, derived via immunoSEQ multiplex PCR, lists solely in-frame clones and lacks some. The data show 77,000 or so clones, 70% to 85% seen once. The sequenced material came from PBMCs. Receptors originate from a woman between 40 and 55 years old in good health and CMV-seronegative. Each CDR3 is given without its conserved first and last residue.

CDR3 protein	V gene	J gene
ASSRGLAGDYEQY	TRBV18	TRBJ2-7
ASSQDGRQGKEKLF	TRBV4-2	TRBJ1-4
ASSYTGLQNTEAF	TRBV7-9	TRBJ1-1
ASSSHLAGVLRETQY	TRBV19	TRBJ2-5
ASSTTPQGQGSYNSPLH	TRBV9	TRBJ1-6
ASSTLTGSGNTIY	TRBV19	TRBJ1-3
ASSLTGGEGYT	TRBV7-8	TRBJ1-2
ATSRPAGGLYGYT	TRBV15	TRBJ1-2
ASSHGQANSPLH	TRBV4-1	TRBJ1-6
ASSQPSRDRGKAF	TRBV5-6	TRBJ1-1
AWSWAEKSYEQY	TRBV30	TRBJ2-7
ASSLARGGLRYNEQF	TRBV7-8	TRBJ2-1
ASSVDDGGTGARAF	TRBV9	TRBJ1-1
SVEGRMNTEAF	TRBV29-1	TRBJ1-1
ASSSSGGPNTGELF	TRBV13	TRBJ2-2
ASSLAGRDSPLH	TRBV7-8	TRBJ1-6